The rows below give T cell receptor beta chains drawn from one sample of a study of cytomegalovirus exposure and HLA in healthy donors. Assay: immunoSEQ multiplex PCR; the TCRdb copy retains only in-frame clones and omits some. In the table there are tens of thousands of clones, about 81% of which are singletons. What was sequenced was PBMCs. These receptors all come from a woman between 40 and 50 years old in good health and CMV-seronegative. Both conserved end residues are part of each CDR3. The order of the fields is clone size, J gene, D gene, V gene, CDR3 protein, CDR3 DNA. A D gene is named only where the DNA matches it firmly. A clone size is listed for some rows: how often the clone was seen (once, few, many), or a class if it is expanded.

>-|TRBJ1-2|-|TRBV28
CASSEQGPNYGYTF
TGTGCCAGCAGTGAACAGGGACCGAACTATGGCTACACCTTC
>once|TRBJ2-1|-|TRBV7-9
CAEIRGNYNEQFF
TGTGCTGAAATTAGGGGAAACTACAATGAGCAGTTCTTC
>-|TRBJ2-7|TRBD1|TRBV15
CATSRAQGGEQYF
TGTGCCACCAGCAGGGCACAGGGGGGCGAGCAGTACTTC
>-|TRBJ1-4|-|TRBV21-1
CASSNHLAANEKLFF
TGTGCCAGCAGCAACCATTTAGCGGCTAATGAAAAACTGTTTTTT
>once|TRBJ1-4|-|TRBV27
CASSSTGFYEKLFF
TGTGCCAGCAGTTCTACAGGGTTCTATGAAAAACTGTTTTTT
>-|TRBJ2-2|TRBD2|TRBV7-7
CASSRSGRTSTGELFF
TGTGCTAGCAGCCGTAGCGGGAGGACCTCCACCGGGGAGCTGTTTTTT
>-|TRBJ2-7|TRBD2|TRBV7-9
CASSDPGGSSYEQYF
TGTGCCAGCAGCGACCCGGGAGGAAGCTCCTACGAGCAGTACTTC
>-|TRBJ1-1|TRBD1|TRBV4-1
CASSQDRGVFRIGNTEAFF
TGCGCCAGCAGCCAGGACAGGGGGGTATTCCGCATCGGGAACACTGAAGCTTTCTTT
>-|TRBJ2-1|TRBD1|TRBV10-3
CAITAEGTGSHEQFF
TGTGCCATCACCGCCGAAGGGACAGGGTCCCATGAGCAGTTCTTC
>-|TRBJ2-7|TRBD1|TRBV6-1
CASKVVGRGPYEQYF
TGTGCCAGCAAGGTAGTGGGCAGGGGGCCCTACGAGCAGTACTTC
>-|TRBJ1-2|-|TRBV28
CASSFVLTGCGYTF
TGTGCCAGCAGTTTCGTACTCACAGGGTGTGGCTACACCTTC
>-|TRBJ1-4|-|TRBV28
CASNDYEKLFF
TGTGCCAGCAATGACTATGAAAAACTGTTTTTT
>-|TRBJ2-1|TRBD2|TRBV6-5
CASSSSSSGSYNEQFF
TGTGCCAGCAGTTCCTCATCTAGCGGGAGTTACAATGAGCAGTTCTTC
>-|TRBJ2-7|-|TRBV5-4
CASSPTLTGNDEQYF
TGTGCCAGCAGCCCTACCTTAACAGGGAACGACGAGCAGTACTTC
>-|TRBJ2-2|TRBD2|TRBV13
CASSGGDSPRGELFF
TGTGCCAGCAGCGGGGGGGATTCGCCTAGGGGGGAGCTGTTTTTT
>few|TRBJ1-2|TRBD1|TRBV6-5
CASSTGTGYGYTF
TGTGCCAGCAGTACCGGGACAGGGTATGGCTACACCTTC
>-|TRBJ2-7|-|TRBV11-2
CAQGEAHQYF
TGTGCCCAGGGCGAGGCCCATCAGTACTTC
>-|TRBJ2-5|TRBD1|TRBV5-1
CASSVTGAAETQYF
TGCGCCAGCAGCGTAACAGGGGCAGCTGAGACCCAGTACTTC
>-|TRBJ2-1|-|TRBV11-1
CASSLGVEQFF
TGTGCCAGCAGTCTCGGAGTTGAGCAGTTCTTC
>-|TRBJ1-2|TRBD1|TRBV5-4
CASSFGQANYGYTF
TGTGCCAGCAGCTTCGGACAGGCGAACTATGGCTACACCTTC
>-|TRBJ2-5|-|TRBV6-6
CASSPEETQYF
TGTGCCAGCAGTCCCGAGGAGACCCAGTACTTC
>-|TRBJ2-5|-|TRBV5-1
CASSLGHLQETQYF
TGCGCCAGCAGCTTAGGACACCTACAAGAGACCCAGTACTTC
>-|TRBJ1-1|-|TRBV30
CAWTENPGTEAFF
TGTGCCTGGACCGAAAATCCGGGCACTGAAGCTTTCTTT
>-|TRBJ2-5|-|TRBV6-1
CASLPLASETQYF
TGTGCCAGCCTCCCACTAGCATCAGAGACCCAGTACTTC
>-|TRBJ1-1|TRBD1|TRBV19
CASSIRGQGNTEAFF
TGTGCCAGTAGTATTAGGGGACAGGGGAACACTGAAGCTTTCTTT
>-|TRBJ2-1|-|TRBV10-1
CASSPPGAHAYNEQFF
TGCGCCAGCAGTCCTCCGGGAGCGCACGCCTACAATGAGCAGTTCTTC
>-|TRBJ2-7|-|TRBV20-1
CSARDSDEQYF
TGCAGTGCTAGAGATTCAGACGAGCAGTACTTC
>-|TRBJ1-5|TRBD1|TRBV30
CAWSPDRDQPQHF
TGTGCCTGGAGTCCGGACAGGGATCAGCCCCAGCATTTT
>-|TRBJ1-2|-|TRBV7-2
CASSFPQAGYGYTF
TGTGCCAGCAGCTTTCCCCAAGCGGGTTACGGCTACACCTTC
>-|TRBJ2-2|TRBD2|TRBV9
CASSVSGSANTGELFF
TGTGCCAGCAGCGTTAGCGGGTCCGCGAACACCGGGGAGCTGTTTTTT
>-|TRBJ1-1|-|TRBV2
CASSDYRYMNTEAFF
TGTGCCAGCAGTGATTACAGGTACATGAACACTGAAGCTTTCTTT